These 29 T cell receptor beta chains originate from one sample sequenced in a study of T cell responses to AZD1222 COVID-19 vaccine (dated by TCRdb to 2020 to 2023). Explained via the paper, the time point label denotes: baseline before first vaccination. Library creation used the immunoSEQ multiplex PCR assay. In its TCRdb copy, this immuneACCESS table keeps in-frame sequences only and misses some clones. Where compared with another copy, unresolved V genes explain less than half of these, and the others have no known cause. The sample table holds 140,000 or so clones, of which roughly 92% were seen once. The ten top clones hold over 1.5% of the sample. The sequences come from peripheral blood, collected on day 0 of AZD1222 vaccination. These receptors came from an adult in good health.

The CDR3 region has the DNA TGTGCCAGCAGCGCCTTCCAGGGGGCAACTAATGAAAAACTGTTTTTT. Its translation is CASSAFQGATNEKLFF. This chain links TRBV9 with TRBJ1-4; 7 positions agree with TRBD1. The CDR3 loop spans 16 amino acids. The germline V gene has CDR1 SGDLS and CDR2 YYNGEE. V was clipped by 3 bases and J by 0 bases; unmatched bases: 5.

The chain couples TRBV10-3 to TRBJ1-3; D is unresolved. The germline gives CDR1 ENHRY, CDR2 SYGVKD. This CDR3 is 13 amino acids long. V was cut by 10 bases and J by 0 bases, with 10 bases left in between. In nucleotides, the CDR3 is TGTGCCAGCGCGGAGAACTCTGGAAACACCATATATTTT. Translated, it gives CASAENSGNTIYF.

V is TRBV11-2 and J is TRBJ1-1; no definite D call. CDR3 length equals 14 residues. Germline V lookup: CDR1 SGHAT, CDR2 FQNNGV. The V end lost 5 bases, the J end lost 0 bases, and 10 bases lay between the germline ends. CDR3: CASSAGQMNTEAFF. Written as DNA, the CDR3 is TGTGCCAGCAGCGCGGGCCAGATGAACACTGAAGCTTTCTTT.

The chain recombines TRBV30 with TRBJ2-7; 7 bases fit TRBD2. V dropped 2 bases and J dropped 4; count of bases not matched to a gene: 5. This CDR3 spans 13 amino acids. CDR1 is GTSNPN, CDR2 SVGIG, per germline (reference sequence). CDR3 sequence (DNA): TGTGCCTGGAGTACTGGGGACTATTACGAGCAGTACTTC. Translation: CAWSTGDYYEQYF.

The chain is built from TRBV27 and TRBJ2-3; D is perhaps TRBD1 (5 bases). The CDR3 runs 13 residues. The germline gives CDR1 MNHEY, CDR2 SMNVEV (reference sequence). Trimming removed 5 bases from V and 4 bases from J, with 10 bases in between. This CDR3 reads CASSRQNSDTQYF. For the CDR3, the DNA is TGTGCCAGCAGTCGACAGAATTCAGATACGCAGTATTTT.

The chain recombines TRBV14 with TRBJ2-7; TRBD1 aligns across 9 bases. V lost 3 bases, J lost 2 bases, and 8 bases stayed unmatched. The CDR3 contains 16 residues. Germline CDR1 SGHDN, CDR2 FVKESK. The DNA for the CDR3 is TGTGCCAGCAGCCATGGGTGGGGACAGGGTCCCTACGAGCAGTACTTC. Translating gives CASSHGWGQGPYEQYF.

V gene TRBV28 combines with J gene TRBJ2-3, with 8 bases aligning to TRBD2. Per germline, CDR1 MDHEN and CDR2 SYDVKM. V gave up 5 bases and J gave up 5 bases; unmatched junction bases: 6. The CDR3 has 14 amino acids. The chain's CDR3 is CASSRGGEKDTQYF. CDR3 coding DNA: TGTGCCAGCAGTCGGGGGGGAGAGAAAGATACGCAGTATTTT.

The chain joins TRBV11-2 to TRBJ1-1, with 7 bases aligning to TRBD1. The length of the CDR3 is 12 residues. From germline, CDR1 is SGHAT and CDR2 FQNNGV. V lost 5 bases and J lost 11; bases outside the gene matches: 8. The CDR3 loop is CASSPDRVSAFF. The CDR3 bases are TGTGCCAGCAGCCCAGACAGGGTGAGTGCTTTCTTT.

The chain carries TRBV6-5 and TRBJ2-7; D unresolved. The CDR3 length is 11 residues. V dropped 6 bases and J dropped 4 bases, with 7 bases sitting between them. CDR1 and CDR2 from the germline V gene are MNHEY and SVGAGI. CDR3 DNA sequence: TGTGCCAGCAGCCTCTATTACGAGCAGTACTTC. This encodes CASSLYYEQYF.

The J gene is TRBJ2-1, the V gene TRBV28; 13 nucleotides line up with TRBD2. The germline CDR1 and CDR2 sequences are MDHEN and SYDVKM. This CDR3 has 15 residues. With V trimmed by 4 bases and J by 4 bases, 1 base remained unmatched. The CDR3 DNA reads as TGTGCCAGCAGTTCGGGACTAGCGGGATACAATGAGCAGTTCTTC. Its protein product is CASSSGLAGYNEQFF.

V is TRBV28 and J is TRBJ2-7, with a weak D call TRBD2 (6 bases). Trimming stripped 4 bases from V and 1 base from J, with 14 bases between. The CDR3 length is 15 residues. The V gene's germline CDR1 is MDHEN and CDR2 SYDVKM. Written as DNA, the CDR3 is TGTGCCAGCAGTTCACCACCGGGACTGTCCTACGAGCAGTACTTC. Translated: CASSSPPGLSYEQYF.

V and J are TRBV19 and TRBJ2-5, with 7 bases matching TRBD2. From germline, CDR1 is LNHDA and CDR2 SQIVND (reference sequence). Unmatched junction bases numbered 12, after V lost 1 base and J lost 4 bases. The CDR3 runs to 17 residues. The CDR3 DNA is TGTGCCAGTAGTATAGTTCCTAGCGGCCATACGGGAGAGACCCAGTACTTC. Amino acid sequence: CASSIVPSGHTGETQYF.

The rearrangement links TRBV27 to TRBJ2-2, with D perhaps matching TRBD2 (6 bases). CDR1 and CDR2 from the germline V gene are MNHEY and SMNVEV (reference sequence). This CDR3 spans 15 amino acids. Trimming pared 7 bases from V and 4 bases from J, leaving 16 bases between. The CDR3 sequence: CASTASWGGTGELFF. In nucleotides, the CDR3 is TGTGCCAGCACCGCCTCGTGGGGAGGCACCGGGGAGCTGTTTTTT.

The DNA for the CDR3 is TGCGCCAGCAGCCAAAACCGGGCCAGCGCCGCCGAGCAGTACTTC. Its translation is CASSQNRASAAEQYF. J is TRBJ2-7 and V is TRBV4-1; D is unclear. There are 15 residues in the CDR3. The V end lost 2 bases, the J end lost 6 bases, and 17 bases lay between the germline ends. Looked up from germline, CDR1 is MGHRA and CDR2 is YSYEKL.

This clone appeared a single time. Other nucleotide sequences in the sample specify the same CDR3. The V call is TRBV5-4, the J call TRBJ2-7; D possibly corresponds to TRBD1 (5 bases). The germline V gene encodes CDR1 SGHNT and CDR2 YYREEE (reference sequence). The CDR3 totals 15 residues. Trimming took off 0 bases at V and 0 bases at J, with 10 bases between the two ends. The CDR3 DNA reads TGTGCCAGCAGCTTGGAGGGCAGGGACTCCTACGAGCAGTACTTC. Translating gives CASSLEGRDSYEQYF.

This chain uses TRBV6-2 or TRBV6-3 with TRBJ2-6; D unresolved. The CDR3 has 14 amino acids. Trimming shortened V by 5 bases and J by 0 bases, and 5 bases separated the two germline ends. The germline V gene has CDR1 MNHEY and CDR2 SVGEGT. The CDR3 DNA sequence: TGTGCCAGCAGTAGTGTCTCTGGGGCCAACGTCCTGACTTTC. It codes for CASSSVSGANVLTF.

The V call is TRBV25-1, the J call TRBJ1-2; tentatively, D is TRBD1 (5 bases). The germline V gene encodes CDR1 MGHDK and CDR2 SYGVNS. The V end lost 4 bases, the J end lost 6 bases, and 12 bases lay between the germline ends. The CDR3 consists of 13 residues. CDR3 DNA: TGTGCCAGCAGTGCGCCCCCAGGGCATGGCTACACCTTC. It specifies CASSAPPGHGYTF.

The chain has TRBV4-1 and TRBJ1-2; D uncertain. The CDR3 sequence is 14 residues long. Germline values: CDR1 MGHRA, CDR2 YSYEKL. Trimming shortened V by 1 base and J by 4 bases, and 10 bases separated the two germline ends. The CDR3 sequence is CASSQGLHFYGYTF. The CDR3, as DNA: TGCGCCAGCAGCCAAGGACTGCACTTCTATGGCTACACCTTC.

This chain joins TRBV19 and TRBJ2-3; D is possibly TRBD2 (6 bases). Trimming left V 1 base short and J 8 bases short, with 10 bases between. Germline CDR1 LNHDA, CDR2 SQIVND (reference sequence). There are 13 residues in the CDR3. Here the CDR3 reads CASSIATGSTQYF. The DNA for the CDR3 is TGTGCCAGTAGTATAGCGACCGGGAGTACGCAGTATTTT.

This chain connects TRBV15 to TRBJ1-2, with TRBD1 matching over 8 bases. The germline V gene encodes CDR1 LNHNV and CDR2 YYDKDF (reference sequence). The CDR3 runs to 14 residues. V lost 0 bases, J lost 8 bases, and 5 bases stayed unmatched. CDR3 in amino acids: CATSRELTGDGYTF. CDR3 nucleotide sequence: TGTGCCACCAGCAGAGAATTGACAGGGGACGGCTACACCTTC.

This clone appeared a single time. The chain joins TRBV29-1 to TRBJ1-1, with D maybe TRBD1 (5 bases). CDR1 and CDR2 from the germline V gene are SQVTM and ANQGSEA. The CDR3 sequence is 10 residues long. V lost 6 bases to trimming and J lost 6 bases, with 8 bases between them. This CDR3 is CSVRDPEAFF. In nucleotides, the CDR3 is TGCAGCGTGCGGGACCCTGAAGCTTTCTTT.

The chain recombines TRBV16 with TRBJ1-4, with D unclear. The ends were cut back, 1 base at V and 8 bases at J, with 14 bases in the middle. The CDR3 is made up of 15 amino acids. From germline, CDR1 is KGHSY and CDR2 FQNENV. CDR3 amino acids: CASSQFMKAGEKLFF. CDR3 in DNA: TGTGCCAGCAGCCAATTCATGAAGGCAGGAGAAAAACTGTTTTTT.

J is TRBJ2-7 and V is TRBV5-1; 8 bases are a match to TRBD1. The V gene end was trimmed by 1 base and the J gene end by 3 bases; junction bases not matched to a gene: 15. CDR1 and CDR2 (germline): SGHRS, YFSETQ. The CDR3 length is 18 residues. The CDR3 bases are TGCGCCAGCAGCTTGTCCCTGACAGGGGCCCGAGGATTCTACGAGCAGTACTTC. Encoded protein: CASSLSLTGARGFYEQYF. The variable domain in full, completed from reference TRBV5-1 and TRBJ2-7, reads KAGVTQTPRYLIKTRGQQVTLSCSPISGHRSVSWYQQTPGQGLQFLFEYFSETQRNKGNFPGRFSGRQFSNSRSEMNVSTLELGDSALYLCASSLSLTGARGFYEQYFGPGTRLTVT.

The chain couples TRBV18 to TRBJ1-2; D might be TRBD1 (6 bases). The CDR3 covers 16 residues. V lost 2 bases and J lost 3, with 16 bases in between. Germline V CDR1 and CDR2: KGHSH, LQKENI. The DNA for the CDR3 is TGTGCCAGCTCACCAGGGGGAGTGGACAGTTACTATGGCTACACCTTC. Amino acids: CASSPGGVDSYYGYTF.

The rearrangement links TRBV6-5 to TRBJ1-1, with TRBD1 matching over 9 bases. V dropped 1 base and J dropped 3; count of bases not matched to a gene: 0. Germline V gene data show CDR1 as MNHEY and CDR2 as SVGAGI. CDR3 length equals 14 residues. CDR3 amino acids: CASSYWTGDTEAFF. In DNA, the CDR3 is TGTGCCAGCAGTTACTGGACAGGGGACACTGAAGCTTTCTTT.

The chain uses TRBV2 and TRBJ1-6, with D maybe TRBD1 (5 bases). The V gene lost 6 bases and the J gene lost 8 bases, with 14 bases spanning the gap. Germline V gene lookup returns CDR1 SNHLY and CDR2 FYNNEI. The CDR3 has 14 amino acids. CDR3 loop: CASRGVGPYSPLHF. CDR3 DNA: TGTGCCAGCAGGGGGGTGGGACCCTATTCACCCCTCCACTTT.

The CDR3 DNA reads TGTGCCAGCAGCTTAGCAGGAACCGGGTTAAATACGCAGTATTTT. Translating gives CASSLAGTGLNTQYF. This rearrangement joins TRBV7-2 to TRBJ2-3; D is ambiguous. The V end was cut by 0 bases, the J end by 7 bases, with 14 bases between. Germline-derived CDR1 and CDR2 are SGHTA and FQGNSA. The CDR3 covers 15 residues.

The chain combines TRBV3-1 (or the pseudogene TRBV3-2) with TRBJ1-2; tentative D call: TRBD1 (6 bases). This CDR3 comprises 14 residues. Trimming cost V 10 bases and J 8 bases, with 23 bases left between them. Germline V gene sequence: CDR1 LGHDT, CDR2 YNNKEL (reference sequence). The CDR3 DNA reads TGTGCCACCAGGGGTAGGGGCGTAGTGGAGGGCTACACCTTC. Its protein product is CATRGRGVVEGYTF.

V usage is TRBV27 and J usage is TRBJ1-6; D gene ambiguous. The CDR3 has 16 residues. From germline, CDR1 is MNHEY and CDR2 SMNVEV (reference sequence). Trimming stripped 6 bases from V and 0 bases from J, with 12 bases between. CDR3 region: CASRAGGSSYNSPLHF. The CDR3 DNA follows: TGTGCCAGCAGAGCCGGAGGGAGCTCCTATAATTCACCCCTCCACTTT.